These T cell receptor beta chains were read from a single sample in a study of response to subunit inactivated influenza vaccine. One entry per CDR3 protein results from TCRdb running MiXCR on the RT-PCR reads. The table lists 450,000 to 600,000 distinct CDR3 sequences, around 7.7% of them singletons, with roughly 14% in the top ten. The input for sequencing was PBMCs from blood, taken roughly 24 months after vaccination. The receptors come from a man between 50 and 75 years old who received an inactivated influenza vaccine. CDR3s include the opening cysteine and the closing phenylalanine or tryptophan. Each record gives: CDR3 protein, CDR3 DNA, clone size, V gene, J gene, D gene. The D gene is left open where the match is weak. Size values are once, few and many counts, or a class for expanded clones, and some rows have none.

CAISESVRPGASSYNEQFF	TGTGCCATCAGTGAGTCGGTGCGTCCAGGGGCGAGCTCCTACAATGAGCAGTTCTTC	many	TRBV10-3	TRBJ2-1	-
CASSTRTGGGYTF	TGTGCCAGCAGCACCCGGACAGGGGGCGGCTACACCTTC	few	TRBV3-1	TRBJ1-2	TRBD1
CASSYAQGFTEAFF	TGTGCCAGCAGTTACGCACAAGGTTTTACTGAAGCTTTCTTT	few	TRBV6-2/TRBV6-3	TRBJ1-1	-
CASSRQGVLSNEQYF	TGTGCCAGCAGCCGACAGGGGGTACTCTCGAACGAGCAGTACTTC	-	TRBV7-2	TRBJ2-7	TRBD1
CASSAPGRHNEQFF	TGTGCCAGCAGCGCCCCCGGGAGACACAATGAGCAGTTCTTC	-	TRBV7-2	TRBJ2-1	-
CSARDPGTGNLETQYF	TGCAGTGCTAGAGATCCAGGGACAGGGAATTTGGAGACCCAGTACTTC	few	TRBV20-1	TRBJ2-5	TRBD1
CASSFSGTGYGYTF	TGTGCCAGCAGCTTCTCCGGGACAGGCTATGGCTACACCTTC	few	TRBV7-9	TRBJ1-2	TRBD1
CSASGGNVRTEQFF	TGCAGTGCTAGTGGGGGGAATGTGAGGACTGAGCAGTTCTTC	-	TRBV20-1	TRBJ2-1	-
CASRFSQGTDTQYF	TGTGCCAGCAGATTCTCCCAGGGCACAGATACGCAGTATTTT	few	TRBV12-3/TRBV12-4	TRBJ2-3	-
CSASTSGNTGELFF	TGCAGTGCTTCAACTAGCGGAAACACCGGGGAGCTGTTTTTT	many	TRBV20-1	TRBJ2-2	TRBD2
CASSVQGRTMETQYF	TGTGCCAGTAGCGTCCAGGGTAGGACAATGGAGACCCAGTACTTC	-	TRBV19	TRBJ2-5	-
CASSQGGVTYNEQFF	TGTGCCAGCAGCCAGGGAGGTGTCACCTACAATGAGCAGTTCTTC	-	TRBV3-1	TRBJ2-1	-
CASSGMTERSLYYEQYF	TGTGCCAGCAGCGGGATGACTGAGCGCTCCCTCTACTACGAGCAGTACTTC	few	TRBV5-6	TRBJ2-7	-
CASSEGGVQGINNEQFF	TGTGCCAGCAGTGAAGGTGGTGTCCAGGGTATCAACAATGAGCAGTTCTTC	few	TRBV25-1	TRBJ2-1	-
CASSYLDQQGFQETQYF	TGTGCCAGCAGTTACTTAGATCAACAGGGCTTCCAAGAGACCCAGTACTTC	-	TRBV12-3/TRBV12-4	TRBJ2-5	-
CAIKSHRDVYNEQFF	TGTGCCATCAAATCGCACAGGGACGTCTACAATGAGCAGTTCTTC	-	TRBV10-3	TRBJ2-1	-
CASSQGQGRWYEQYF	TGTGCCAGCAGCCAAGGGCAGGGCAGATGGTACGAGCAGTACTTC	few	TRBV4-2	TRBJ2-7	-
CSAGITDTQYF	TGCAGCGCCGGAATTACAGATACGCAGTATTTT	many	TRBV29-1	TRBJ2-3	-
CASSLELGLEGEQYF	TGCGCCAGCAGCTTGGAGCTGGGACTAGAGGGCGAGCAGTACTTC	-	TRBV5-1	TRBJ2-7	TRBD2
CATSRDLGGREYGYTF	TGTGCCACCAGCAGAGATCTAGGGGGGCGCGAGTATGGCTACACCTTC	few	TRBV15	TRBJ1-2	-
CASSPPGQGRDTQYF	TGTGCCAGCAGCCCCCCGGGACAGGGAAGGGATACGCAGTATTTT	few	TRBV7-2	TRBJ2-3	TRBD1
CASADGSYNSPLHF	TGCGCCAGCGCCGACGGTTCCTATAATTCACCCCTCCACTTT	-	TRBV5-1	TRBJ1-6	-
CAIGRTFYSNQPQHF	TGTGCCATCGGACGGACCTTTTATAGCAATCAGCCCCAGCATTTT	-	TRBV21-1	TRBJ1-5	-
CASSEDGRAGDEQYF	TGTGCCAGCAGTGAAGATGGCAGAGCGGGGGACGAGCAGTACTTC	-	TRBV2	TRBJ2-7	TRBD2
CASSSSGTSGAPYQETQYF	TGTGCCAGCAGCTCTTCCGGGACTAGCGGAGCCCCTTACCAAGAGACCCAGTACTTC	-	TRBV5-6	TRBJ2-5	TRBD2
CASSSGLAGADTQYF	TGTGCCAGCAGCTCGGGACTAGCGGGGGCTGATACGCAGTATTTT	few	TRBV7-2	TRBJ2-3	TRBD2
CASSSGQGAKYSNQPQHF	TGTGCCAGCAGTTCGGGACAGGGGGCCAAGTATAGCAATCAGCCCCAGCATTTT	-	TRBV27	TRBJ1-5	TRBD1
CSARKVSGSWETQYF	TGCAGTGCTAGGAAGGTTAGCGGGAGTTGGGAGACCCAGTACTTC	-	TRBV20-1	TRBJ2-5	TRBD2
CASSAGAAVTDTQYF	TGTGCCAGCAGCGCCGGGGCAGCAGTCACAGATACGCAGTATTTT	few	TRBV7-9	TRBJ2-3	-
CASSYRDDRNQPQHF	TGTGCCAGCAGTTATCGGGACGACAGGAATCAGCCCCAGCATTTT	-	TRBV6-2/TRBV6-3	TRBJ1-5	-
CATSREPADNEQFF	TGTGCCACCAGCAGAGAACCGGCAGACAATGAGCAGTTCTTC	few	TRBV15	TRBJ2-1	-
CASSDIRGGRADTQYF	TGCGCCAGCAGTGATATTCGCGGGGGGCGCGCAGATACGCAGTATTTT	-	TRBV10-1	TRBJ2-3	TRBD2
CASSSYAGANVLTF	TGTGCCAGCAGTTCATACGCTGGGGCCAACGTCCTGACTTTC	many	TRBV6-5	TRBJ2-6	-
CSARTSGRAIHYEQYF	TGCAGTGCACGGACTAGCGGGAGGGCCATCCACTACGAGCAGTACTTC	-	TRBV20-1	TRBJ2-7	TRBD2
CASSYATSFSGNTIYF	TGTGCCAGCAGCTACGCCACAAGTTTTTCTGGAAACACCATATATTTT	-	TRBV7-9	TRBJ1-3	-
CSARGGEETQYF	TGCAGTGCTAGAGGGGGAGAAGAGACCCAGTACTTC	many	TRBV20-1	TRBJ2-5	-
CASSVEGHTQYF	TGCGCCAGCAGCGTCGAAGGGCATACGCAGTATTTT	many	TRBV5-1	TRBJ2-3	-
CASSPTSGRFNEQFF	TGTGCCAGCTCTCCAACTAGCGGGAGGTTCAATGAGCAGTTCTTC	-	TRBV18	TRBJ2-1	TRBD2
CASGQRTGDNSPLHF	TGTGCCAGCGGCCAGAGGACAGGGGACAATTCACCCCTCCACTTT	-	TRBV4-2	TRBJ1-6	TRBD1
CASSQEASGRFQETQYF	TGTGCCAGCAGCCAAGAGGCGTCAGGGCGCTTCCAAGAGACCCAGTACTTC	few	TRBV4-2	TRBJ2-5	-
CAISELWTGNDEQYF	TGTGCCATCAGTGAGCTGTGGACAGGGAATGACGAGCAGTACTTC	-	TRBV10-3	TRBJ2-7	TRBD1
CASSQDSGTIQYF	TGTGCCAGCAGCCAAGATTCGGGGACCATTCAGTACTTC	many	TRBV14	TRBJ2-4	-
CSALARLAGKGNEQFF	TGCAGTGCTTTAGCCAGACTAGCGGGAAAGGGCAATGAGCAGTTCTTC	many	TRBV20-1	TRBJ2-1	TRBD2
CASSQDYIGIQETQYF	TGCGCCAGCAGCCAAGATTATATTGGTATCCAAGAGACCCAGTACTTC	many	TRBV4-1	TRBJ2-5	-
CSARDNNRVSYNSPLHF	TGCAGTGCTAGAGATAATAACAGGGTCTCCTATAATTCACCCCTCCACTTT	few	TRBV20-1	TRBJ1-6	-